This entry concerns a single T cell receptor beta chain. Its antigen is not known. This record comes from a study of T cells in localized non-small cell lung cancer. Study-wide results and caveats: Adjacent lung exhibited a median of approximately 50 among the 100 most abundant tumor clones.

Profiled with immunoSEQ multiplex PCR; TCRdb holds only in-frame clones, not every one. The sample holds around 78,000 clones, approximately 80% seen once. Germline V lookup: CDR1 SGDLS, CDR2 YYNGEE. This CDR3 has 15 residues. Trimming took off 0 bases at V and 1 base at J, with 10 bases between the two ends. Specimen: peripheral blood, collected before any cancer treatment. This TCR derives from a female donor over 55 with stage I lung adenocarcinoma. The rearrangement joins TRBV9 to TRBJ1-2, with D perhaps matching TRBD1 (5 bases). The CDR3 is CASSVGGASNYGYTF. The DNA for the CDR3 is TGTGCCAGCAGCGTAGGTGGGGCAAGTAACTATGGCTACACCTTC.